The clone carrying this T cell receptor (beta chain) has a single count. The data originate from a study of T cell responses to AZD1222 COVID-19 vaccine. The method was immunoSEQ multiplex PCR; TCRdb's version includes in-frame clones alone and lacks a portion of them. There are around 100,000 clones in the sample; more than 85% occur only once, and about 1.2% lies in the top ten. CDR1 and CDR2 from the germline V gene are MDHEN and SYDVKM. The germline V and J ends were trimmed by 6 bases and 0 bases, with 14 bases remaining between them. The CDR3 extends over 15 amino acids. The TCR was taken from an adult in good health. The V and J genes are TRBV28 and TRBJ1-2, with D perhaps matching TRBD1 (5 bases). The starting material was peripheral blood, obtained on day 0 of AZD1222 vaccination. The CDR3 nucleotides are TGTGCCAGCAGCCCGATAGGGACTTCTAACTATGGCTACACCTTC. This gives the protein CASSPIGTSNYGYTF.